Given below is one T cell receptor (beta chain) in context. No antigen is known for it. The CDR3 sequence is 16 residues long. Germline V lookup: CDR1 MNHNY, CDR2 SVGAGI (reference sequence). V lost 1 base to trimming and J lost 0 bases, with 13 bases between them. The data were produced by immunoSEQ multiplex PCR, yet TCRdb's version contains in-frame clones alone and is incomplete. The data hold more than 20,000 clones, with roughly 90% observed a single time. This sample is part of a study of T cells in localized non-small cell lung cancer. The study's findings and limits: Higher T cell density in the blood was associated with longer overall survival, whereas higher adjacent-lung clonality associated with shorter survival.

Sequences were derived from peripheral blood, sampled before any cancer treatment. This sequence joins TRBV6-6 and TRBJ2-7; maybe TRBD2 (5 bases). This receptor was obtained from a female donor older than 55 with stage I lung adenocarcinoma. In nucleotides, the CDR3 is TGTGCCAGCAGTTACTTGAGGTGGGAGAGCTCCTACGAGCAGTACTTC. The encoded protein is CASSYLRWESSYEQYF.